The clone carrying this TCR beta chain was seen just once. What it recognizes is unknown. These data come from a study of T cell responses to AZD1222 COVID-19 vaccine. Turning to the study itself: Second doses that came at about 4 or about 12 weeks were put together.

Germline V gives CDR1 MNHEY, CDR2 SMNVEV (reference sequence). V dropped 3 bases and J dropped 2 bases, with 17 bases sitting between them. The CDR3 length is 17 residues. General study results and limits: Among the donors, most were white British and more were female, and clonal diversity was possibly underestimated.

Clones were sequenced by immunoSEQ multiplex PCR, and TCRdb holds only the in-frame ones, with some missing. The sample shows approximately 140,000 clones, 92% of them seen only once. The TCR was taken from an adult in good health. This sequence joins TRBV27 and TRBJ2-1; D remains unclear. Sequences were derived from peripheral blood, sampled on day 0 of AZD1222 vaccination. CDR3 in amino acids: CASSFLFVGAPYNEQFF. As DNA, the CDR3 is TGTGCCAGCAGTTTTTTGTTCGTGGGTGCTCCCTACAATGAGCAGTTCTTC.